This is a list of T cell receptor beta chains from one sample in a study of cytomegalovirus exposure and HLA in healthy donors. Sequencing was performed with immunoSEQ multiplex PCR; in TCRdb, only in-frame clones are kept and a portion is missing. The data hold some 180,000 clones, with roughly 77% observed a single time. Sequencing was done on a sample of PBMCs. The receptor source for this set is a woman under 40 in good health and CMV-seronegative. Each CDR3 is given with its conserved first and last residue. D genes are given only for firm matches. The size entry is marked missing in some rows and otherwise reads once, few, many or a size class.

clone_size,j_call,v_call,cdr3_length,d_call,cdr3_nt,cdr3_aa
.,TRBJ1-5,TRBV30,16,.,TGTGCCTGGAACCAGGGACAAACCCCTGCGGGTCAGCCCCAGCATTTT,CAWNQGQTPAGQPQHF
.,TRBJ2-3,TRBV28,18,.,TGTGCCAGCAGTCGATCCACGGATCGAGCACTATCTTCGAATACGCAGTATTTT,CASSRSTDRALSSNTQYF
once,TRBJ1-5,TRBV27,17,TRBD1,TGTGCCAGCAGTTTAGAGGACAGGGCTCTTCATTGGCAGCCCCAGCATTTT,CASSLEDRALHWQPQHF
.,TRBJ2-1,TRBV4-2,18,TRBD2,TGTGCCAGCAGCCAAGCGGTCGGGAGGGGGAGCTCCTACAATGAGCAGTTCTTC,CASSQAVGRGSSYNEQFF
.,TRBJ2-7,TRBV5-1,14,TRBD1,TGCGCCAGCAGCTCCGGGACAGACTACTACGAGCAGTACTTC,CASSSGTDYYEQYF
.,TRBJ1-6,TRBV28,12,.,TGTGCCAGCCGGGACTCTAATTCACCCCTCCACTTT,CASRDSNSPLHF
.,TRBJ2-2,TRBV10-1,15,TRBD1,TGCGCCAGCAGTGGAAAAGGGACAGGGCCCGGGGAGCTGTTTTTT,CASSGKGTGPGELFF
.,TRBJ1-6,TRBV28,18,TRBD1,TGTGCCAGCAGTTTATCCCCCGGACAGGTGGCCTATAATTCACCCCTCCACTTT,CASSLSPGQVAYNSPLHF
.,TRBJ2-5,TRBV11-2,15,TRBD1,TGTGCCAGCAGCGCCCGGGACAGGCCCGGGGAGACCCAGTACTTC,CASSARDRPGETQYF
.,TRBJ1-1,TRBV10-3,16,TRBD1,TGTGCCATCAGTACACGGTACAGGGGGGTGAACACTGAAGCTTTCTTT,CAISTRYRGVNTEAFF
.,TRBJ1-6,TRBV30,14,.,TGTGCCTGGAGGGAAGGGGGACCCACTTCACCCCTCCACTTT,CAWREGGPTSPLHF
.,TRBJ1-1,TRBV6-5,14,TRBD1,TGTGCCAGCAGTTACTTACAGGGGGGCACTGAAGCTTTCTTT,CASSYLQGGTEAFF
once,TRBJ1-2,TRBV4-1,16,TRBD1,TGCGCCAGCAGCCCGCGGGACAGGGGGTCGGGCTATGGCTACACCTTC,CASSPRDRGSGYGYTF
.,TRBJ2-7,TRBV7-2,16,TRBD1,TGTGCCAGCAGCTTCGGACAGGGGTTTACCCACTACGAGCAGTACTTC,CASSFGQGFTHYEQYF
few,TRBJ2-7,TRBV7-9,18,TRBD1,TGTGCCAGCAGCGCGCGACAGGGGCCGACAAGGACGGGAAGCGAGCAGTACTTC,CASSARQGPTRTGSEQYF
.,TRBJ2-3,TRBV7-6,15,TRBD2,TGTGCCAGCAGCCAGCGGACTAGCGGCACAGATACGCAGTATTTT,CASSQRTSGTDTQYF
.,TRBJ2-3,TRBV9,13,.,TGTGCCAGCAGCGTAGCCCTCACAGATACGCAGTATTTT,CASSVALTDTQYF
.,TRBJ1-2,TRBV19,15,TRBD1,TGTGCCAGTAGTATAAAGGGGACAGGGGGACCTGGCTACACCTTC,CASSIKGTGGPGYTF
.,TRBJ2-1,TRBV10-3,12,TRBD1,TGTGCCTTTGGACAGGAGATCCATGAGCAGTTCTTC,CAFGQEIHEQFF
.,TRBJ1-1,TRBV4-1,14,.,TGCGCCAGCAGCCAGGGCACAACTCAATTCGAAGCTTTCTTT,CASSQGTTQFEAFF
.,TRBJ1-1,TRBV7-9,14,.,TGTGCCAGCAGCTTAATAACGGGGGACACTGAAGCTTTCTTT,CASSLITGDTEAFF
.,TRBJ2-3,TRBV4-1,15,TRBD1,TGCGCCAGCAGCCCCGGACAGGGAGGTACAGATACGCAGTATTTT,CASSPGQGGTDTQYF
.,TRBJ1-1,TRBV5-1,15,TRBD1,TGCGCCAGCAGCAAGGACAGGGTATTGAACACTGAAGCTTTCTTT,CASSKDRVLNTEAFF